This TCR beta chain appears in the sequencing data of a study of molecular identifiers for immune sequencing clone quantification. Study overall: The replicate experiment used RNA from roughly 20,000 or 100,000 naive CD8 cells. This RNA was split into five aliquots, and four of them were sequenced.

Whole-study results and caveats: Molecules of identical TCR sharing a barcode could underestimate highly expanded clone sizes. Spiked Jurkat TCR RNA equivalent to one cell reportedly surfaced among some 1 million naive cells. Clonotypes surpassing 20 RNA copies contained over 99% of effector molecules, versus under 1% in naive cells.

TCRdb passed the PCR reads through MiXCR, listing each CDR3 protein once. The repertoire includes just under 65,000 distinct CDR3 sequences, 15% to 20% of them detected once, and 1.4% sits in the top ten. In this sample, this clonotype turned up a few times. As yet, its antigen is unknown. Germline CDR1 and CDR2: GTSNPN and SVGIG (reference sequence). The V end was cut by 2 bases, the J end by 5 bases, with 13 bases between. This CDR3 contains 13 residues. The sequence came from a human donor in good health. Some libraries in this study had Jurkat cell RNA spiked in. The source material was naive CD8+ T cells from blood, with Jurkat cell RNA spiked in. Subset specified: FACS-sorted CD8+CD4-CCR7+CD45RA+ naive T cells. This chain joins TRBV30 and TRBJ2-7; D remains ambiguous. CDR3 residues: CAWSLFGGHEQYF. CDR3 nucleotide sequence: TGTGCCTGGAGTCTTTTTGGTGGCCACGAGCAGTACTTC.